This T cell receptor (beta chain) came from a study of regulatory T cells in long-lasting Graves disease. Building of the TCR beta libraries involved iRepertoire HTBI primers and Arm-PCR of CDR3 regions. TCRdb fed the multiplex PCR reads into MiXCR, producing one record per CDR3 protein. The sample contains more than 450,000 distinct CDR3 sequences, 12% of which appear only once. Time point noted: newly diagnosed GD, antithyroid drugs for less than 3 months. RNA isolated from PBMCs was used to make the TCR library. This clonotype was recorded many times. As yet, its antigen is unknown. Whole-study findings and limits: Newly diagnosed Graves' patients exceeded persistent ones in TCR diversity. Among persistent patients, a larger number of public clonotypes were shared (about 3,000) than among newly diagnosed patients (more than 850).

The same data also contributed to another study, on T cells in Graves' hyperthyroidism and ophthalmopathy. That study reports: The primer set for the first-round RT-PCR of the TCR CDR3 was HTBI.

This receptor was taken from a woman aged 30 to 39 with Graves disease. Sequences were derived from peripheral blood mononuclear cells (PBMCs), sampled at new diagnosis, from a patient treated with antithyroid drugs.

CDR3: CAISELLNSYEQYF. For the CDR3, the DNA is TGTGCCATCAGTGAGTTGTTGAACTCCTACGAGCAGTACTTC. This chain connects TRBV10-3 to TRBJ2-7; unclear D gene. The CDR3 runs to 14 residues. Germline values: CDR1 ENHRY, CDR2 SYGVKD. V was clipped by 1 base and J by 0 bases, with 7 bases between them.